This is a list of T cell receptor beta chains from one sample in a study of technical replicates of blood from a few donors. Sequencing was performed with immunoSEQ multiplex PCR; in TCRdb, only in-frame clones are kept and a portion is missing. The sample lists approximately 82,000 clones; around 94% were seen once. The sequenced sample was T cells isolated from PBMCs. The receptors were gathered from a human donor in good health. Each CDR3 is given with its conserved first and last residue. Fields, in order: J gene, clone size, D gene, V gene, CDR3 protein, CDR3 DNA. D genes are given only for firm matches. Clone sizes are given selectively: once, few, many, or a class where the clone is expanded.

TRBJ2-7,once,TRBD2,TRBV4-2,CASSRLAGGHEQYF,TGTGCCAGCAGTCGGCTAGCGGGAGGCCACGAGCAGTACTTC
TRBJ2-3,.,.,TRBV5-1,CASSLLTGRADTQYF,TGCGCCAGCAGCTTGTTAACAGGGCGGGCAGATACGCAGTATTTT
TRBJ2-1,.,.,TRBV5-1,CASSSGQPLYNEQFF,TGCGCCAGCAGCTCGGGACAACCTCTCTACAATGAGCAGTTCTTC
TRBJ2-5,.,.,TRBV6-5,CASSYRRGRETQYF,TGTGCCAGCAGTTATAGAAGGGGAAGAGAGACCCAGTACTTC
TRBJ2-7,.,TRBD2,TRBV7-9,CASSRTGLDYEQYF,TGTGCCAGCAGCCGTACAGGACTAGACTACGAGCAGTACTTC
TRBJ2-2,few,TRBD2,TRBV2,CASSALAGETGELFF,TGTGCCAGCAGTGCCTTAGCGGGAGAAACCGGGGAGCTGTTTTTT
TRBJ2-1,.,TRBD1,TRBV10-2,CASRPGQGTQQFF,TGCGCCAGCAGACCAGGACAGGGGACCCAGCAGTTCTTC
TRBJ2-7,once,.,TRBV4-1,CASSQYDWYEQYF,TGCGCCAGCAGCCAATACGACTGGTACGAGCAGTACTTC
TRBJ2-2,.,.,TRBV5-1,CASSLDGNTGELFF,TGCGCCAGCAGCTTGGACGGGAACACCGGGGAGCTGTTTTTT
TRBJ1-6,.,.,TRBV7-3,CASSLQDPSYNSPLHF,TGTGCCAGCAGCTTACAGGATCCCTCCTATAATTCACCCCTCCACTTT
TRBJ2-1,.,.,TRBV27,CASSLLNSNEQFF,TGTGCCAGCAGTTTATTGAACTCTAATGAGCAGTTCTTC
TRBJ2-5,.,.,TRBV30,CAWSGAWNTQETQYF,TGTGCCTGGAGTGGGGCGTGGAACACCCAAGAGACCCAGTACTTC
TRBJ2-7,.,TRBD2,TRBV4-1,CASSQWTSGSYEQYF,TGCGCCAGCAGCCAATGGACTAGCGGGAGCTACGAGCAGTACTTC
TRBJ2-5,.,TRBD2,TRBV29-1,CSGRGAGETQYF,TGCAGCGGGCGGGGGGCAGGAGAGACCCAGTACTTC
TRBJ2-5,.,.,TRBV7-7,CASSLFSQETQYF,TGTGCTAGCAGCCTTTTCTCCCAAGAGACCCAGTACTTC
TRBJ2-5,.,TRBD2,TRBV30,CAWRRVASGETQYF,TGTGCCTGGAGGAGGGTGGCTAGCGGAGAGACCCAGTACTTC
TRBJ1-4,.,.,TRBV7-9,CASSLLSDPKRKLFF,TGTGCCAGCAGCTTATTATCGGATCCGAAGCGAAAACTGTTTTTT
TRBJ1-2,.,TRBD1,TRBV11-3,CASSTDRVTYGYTF,TGTGCCAGCAGCACCGACAGGGTAACCTATGGCTACACCTTC
TRBJ2-1,.,TRBD2,TRBV18,CASSPTGLAVYNEQFF,TGTGCCAGCTCACCGACGGGACTAGCGGTATACAATGAGCAGTTCTTC
TRBJ2-1,.,TRBD2,TRBV15,CATSSAKAGTSSYNEQFF,TGTGCCACCAGCAGTGCAAAAGCCGGGACTAGCAGCTACAATGAGCAGTTCTTC
TRBJ2-5,.,.,TRBV18,CASSPTPEETQYF,TGTGCCAGCTCACCGACACCTGAAGAGACCCAGTACTTC
TRBJ2-1,.,.,TRBV14,CASSSNTDGVQQFF,TGTGCCAGCAGCAGCAACACCGACGGGGTTCAGCAGTTCTTC
TRBJ1-1,.,.,TRBV4-2,CASSQDWSGGAFF,TGTGCCAGCAGCCAAGATTGGTCAGGTGGAGCTTTCTTT
TRBJ2-7,.,.,TRBV30,CAWRGGQPYPYEQYF,TGTGCCTGGAGAGGAGGGCAACCTTACCCCTACGAGCAGTACTTC
TRBJ2-7,once,TRBD2,TRBV11-2,CASSLPGTRGLPYF,TGTGCCAGCAGCTTACCCGGGACTAGGGGACTGCCGTACTTC
TRBJ2-7,once,TRBD2,TRBV6-5,CASSPGLAGEQYF,TGTGCCAGCAGTCCGGGACTAGCAGGGGAGCAGTACTTC
TRBJ1-1,.,.,TRBV14,CASSQYSNTEAFF,TGTGCCAGCAGCCAGTACAGCAACACTGAAGCTTTCTTT
TRBJ2-7,once,TRBD1,TRBV5-6,CASSSPGQGSGEQYF,TGTGCCAGCAGCTCACCGGGACAGGGATCGGGCGAGCAGTACTTC
TRBJ2-5,.,.,TRBV6-5,CASSYSRTRGETQYF,TGTGCCAGCAGTTACTCTCGGACAAGGGGAGAGACCCAGTACTTC
TRBJ2-1,few,TRBD2,TRBV27,CASSLAASGYNEQFF,TGTGCCAGCAGTTTAGCGGCTAGCGGTTACAATGAGCAGTTCTTC
TRBJ2-7,.,TRBD1,TRBV7-8,CASSFLGTGGEEQYF,TGTGCCAGCAGCTTCCTTGGGACAGGGGGGGAAGAGCAGTACTTC
TRBJ2-7,.,.,TRBV6-1,CASSQIRQSSYEQYF,TGTGCCAGCAGCCAAATCCGACAGAGCTCCTACGAGCAGTACTTC
TRBJ2-2,.,.,TRBV2,CASSLERAHTGELFF,TGTGCCAGCAGTTTGGAGCGGGCCCACACCGGGGAGCTGTTTTTT
TRBJ2-2,.,.,TRBV19,CASSIQNTGELFF,TGTGCCAGTAGTATACAGAACACCGGGGAGCTGTTTTTT
TRBJ1-5,.,.,TRBV25-1,CASSEDQTANQPQHF,TGTGCCAGCAGTGAAGATCAGACAGCAAATCAGCCCCAGCATTTT
TRBJ1-1,.,.,TRBV5-1,CASRGTWHTEAFF,TGCGCCAGCCGCGGCACTTGGCACACTGAAGCTTTCTTT
TRBJ2-1,.,TRBD1,TRBV11-2,CASSSRADRAWNEQFF,TGTGCCAGCAGCTCGCGGGCGGACAGGGCCTGGAATGAGCAGTTCTTC
TRBJ2-7,.,.,TRBV7-9,CASSLIRDEQYF,TGTGCCAGCAGCTTAATCAGGGACGAGCAGTACTTC
TRBJ1-5,.,.,TRBV7-9,CASSPPDAGWDQPQHF,TGTGCCAGCAGTCCCCCCGACGCAGGGTGGGATCAGCCCCAGCATTTT
TRBJ1-1,.,TRBD1,TRBV5-1,CASSGGTGINTEAFF,TGCGCCAGCAGCGGGGGGACAGGGATAAACACTGAAGCTTTCTTT
TRBJ1-5,.,TRBD1,TRBV6-1,CASSERWGQGARPQHF,TGTGCCAGCAGTGAAAGGTGGGGACAGGGTGCGCGGCCCCAGCATTTT
TRBJ2-7,.,.,TRBV6-1,CASTFLDFSYEQYF,TGTGCCAGTACCTTCTTGGACTTCTCCTACGAGCAGTACTTC
TRBJ1-2,.,TRBD1,TRBV11-3,CASSSRDREFYGYTF,TGTGCCAGCAGCTCACGGGACAGGGAGTTTTATGGCTACACCTTC
TRBJ2-1,.,TRBD2,TRBV6-4,CASSDSNAGGYNEQFF,TGTGCCAGCAGTGACTCGAACGCGGGGGGATACAATGAGCAGTTCTTC
TRBJ2-1,.,.,TRBV6-5,CASSYSGRVGYNEQFF,TGTGCCAGCAGTTACTCCGGCAGGGTGGGTTACAATGAGCAGTTCTTC
TRBJ2-7,.,TRBD1,TRBV6-5,CASSGDGTGLWEQYF,TGTGCCAGCAGTGGAGATGGGACAGGGCTTTGGGAGCAGTACTTC
TRBJ1-2,.,TRBD1,TRBV13,CASSQQGTANYGYTF,TGTGCCAGCAGCCAGCAAGGGACAGCTAACTATGGCTACACCTTC
TRBJ1-3,.,.,TRBV19,CASSMIGGGNTIYF,TGTGCCAGTAGTATGATAGGAGGAGGAAACACCATATATTTT
TRBJ2-1,once,TRBD2,TRBV7-9,CASSLDRIGLADYNEQFF,TGTGCCAGCAGCCTGGACAGGATAGGACTAGCGGACTACAATGAGCAGTTCTTC
TRBJ1-2,.,.,TRBV4-1,CASSQDGTHSISYTF,TGCGCCAGCAGCCAAGATGGTACTCACAGCATAAGCTACACCTTC